Listed here is a single T cell receptor beta chain. The data were taken from a study of patients and donors after allogeneic stem cell transplantation. The CDR3 is 15 amino acids. The germline CDR1 and CDR2 sequences are ENHRY and SYGVKD. V shed 6 bases, J shed 9 bases, and the junction held 8 bases outside the gene matches. One entry per CDR3 protein, called by TCRdb with MiXCR from the RT-PCR reads. The sample includes roughly 960,000 distinct CDR3 sequences, roughly 17% of them seen just once. The receptor was derived from a human donor who was either an allogeneic HSCT recipient or a stem cell or donor lymphocyte infusion donor (not recorded which). It is not recorded whose cells these are; they may come from a transplant donor. Sequenced: blood, either unsorted or a sorted T cell fraction (not recorded which). The chain carries TRBV10-3 and TRBJ2-1; TRBD2 agrees at 13 bases. The CDR3 loop is CAIRTGTSGIFEQFF. In DNA, the CDR3 is TGTGCCATCAGGACCGGGACTAGCGGGATTTTTGAGCAGTTCTTC.